This T cell receptor (beta chain) was documented in a study of identical twins. TCRdb redid the calling of the 5' RACE reads with MiXCR, one entry per CDR3 protein. The sample contains 650,000 to 750,000 distinct CDR3 sequences, about 20% of which appear only once. Germline CDR1 is KGHSH and CDR2 is LQKENI. V gave up 3 bases and J gave up 0 bases, with 15 bases separating them. This CDR3 comprises 17 residues. The sample also formed part of further work on T cells expressing NK-cell markers.

This chain uses TRBV18 with TRBJ2-1; D is perhaps TRBD2 (6 bases). The TCR comes from a woman aged 18-29 years in good health. Sequenced input: PBMCs. CDR3: CASSPSLAGSSYNEQFF. Written as DNA, the CDR3 is TGTGCCAGCTCACCTTCGTTGGCGGGAAGCTCCTACAATGAGCAGTTCTTC. Looking up the rest from reference TRBV18 and TRBJ2-1 gives the full variable domain: NAGVMQNPRHLVRRRGQEARLRCSPMKGHSHVYWYRQLPEEGLKFMVYLQKENIIDESGMPKERFSAEFPKEGPSILRIQQVVRGDSAAYFCASSPSLAGSSYNEQFFGPGTRLTVL.